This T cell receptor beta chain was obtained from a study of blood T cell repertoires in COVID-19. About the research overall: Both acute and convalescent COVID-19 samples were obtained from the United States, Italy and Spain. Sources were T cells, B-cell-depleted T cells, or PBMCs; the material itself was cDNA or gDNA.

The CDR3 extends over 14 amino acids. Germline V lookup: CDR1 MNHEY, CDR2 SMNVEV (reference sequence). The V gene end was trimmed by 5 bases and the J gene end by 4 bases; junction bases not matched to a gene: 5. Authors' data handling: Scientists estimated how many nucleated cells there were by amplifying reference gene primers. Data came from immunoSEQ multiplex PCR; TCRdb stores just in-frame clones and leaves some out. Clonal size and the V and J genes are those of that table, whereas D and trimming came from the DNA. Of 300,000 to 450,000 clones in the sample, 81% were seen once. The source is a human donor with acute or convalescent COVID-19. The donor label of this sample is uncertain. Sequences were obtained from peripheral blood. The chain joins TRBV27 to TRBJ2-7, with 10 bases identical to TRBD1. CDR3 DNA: TGTGCCAGCAGTAAAAGGACAGGGGGGTACGAGCAGTACTTC. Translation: CASSKRTGGYEQYF.